This is a list of T cell receptor beta chains from one sample in a study of blood T cell repertoires in COVID-19. TCRdb keeps only in-frame clones here, not all; method: immunoSEQ multiplex PCR. Of around 200,000 clones listed, 80% to 85% were seen once; the top ten hold approximately 6.1%. Input material: peripheral blood. These receptors originate from a middle-aged woman with acute or convalescent COVID-19. Both conserved end residues are part of each CDR3. The D gene is left open where the match is weak. Clone size is stated in some rows and not others, as once, few, many or a class when expanded.

j_call: TRBJ1-1
v_call: TRBV10-3
clone_size: NA
d_call: TRBD1
cdr3_nt: TGTGCCATCAGTGGGCGTCTAGGGACAGGACTTATGAACACTGAAGCTTTCTTT
cdr3_aa: CAISGRLGTGLMNTEAFF

j_call: TRBJ1-2
v_call: TRBV5-6
clone_size: NA
d_call: TRBD1
cdr3_nt: TGTGCCAGCAGCCCGCGGGACAGGGTTAACTATGGCTACACCTTC
cdr3_aa: CASSPRDRVNYGYTF

j_call: TRBJ1-1
v_call: TRBV7-9
clone_size: NA
d_call: NA
cdr3_nt: TGTGCCAGCAGCTTAGCGGGGGGTGGCACTGAAGCTTTCTTT
cdr3_aa: CASSLAGGGTEAFF

j_call: TRBJ2-1
v_call: TRBV21-1
clone_size: NA
d_call: NA
cdr3_nt: TGTGCCAGCAGCAAAACTTGGCGGGAGGGCCCTCTCTGCTACAATGAGCAGTTCTTC
cdr3_aa: CASSKTWREGPLCYNEQFF

j_call: TRBJ1-2
v_call: TRBV6-5
clone_size: once
d_call: NA
cdr3_nt: TGTGCCAGCAGGACAGGCCTAAACTATGGCTACACCTTC
cdr3_aa: CASRTGLNYGYTF

j_call: TRBJ1-4
v_call: TRBV11-3
clone_size: NA
d_call: NA
cdr3_nt: TGTGCCAGCAGGTCACCAAATGCGAAGGGAGGGGAAAAACTGTTTTTT
cdr3_aa: CASRSPNAKGGEKLFF

j_call: TRBJ1-1
v_call: TRBV2
clone_size: once
d_call: TRBD1
cdr3_nt: TGTGCCAGCGGCGGGACAGGGCCTCTTGAAGCTTTCTTT
cdr3_aa: CASGGTGPLEAFF

j_call: TRBJ1-1
v_call: TRBV7-9
clone_size: NA
d_call: TRBD1
cdr3_nt: TGTGCCAGCAGCTCTGGACAGGGGCACAACACTGAAGCTTTCTTT
cdr3_aa: CASSSGQGHNTEAFF

j_call: TRBJ1-5
v_call: TRBV28
clone_size: NA
d_call: TRBD1
cdr3_nt: TGTGCCAGCAGTTTATCCGACAGGGGGGGCCAGCCCCAGCATTTT
cdr3_aa: CASSLSDRGGQPQHF

j_call: TRBJ1-3
v_call: TRBV4-2
clone_size: NA
d_call: TRBD1
cdr3_nt: TGTGCCAGCAGCCAGGGACAGGGGGCACGGCTAACGGCGGGAAACACCATATATTTT
cdr3_aa: CASSQGQGARLTAGNTIYF

j_call: TRBJ2-6
v_call: TRBV3-1/TRBV3-2
clone_size: NA
d_call: NA
cdr3_nt: TGTGCCAGCAGCCAAGTCCAATTCTCTGGGGCCAACGTCCTGACTTTC
cdr3_aa: CASSQVQFSGANVLTF

j_call: TRBJ2-3
v_call: TRBV15
clone_size: once
d_call: TRBD2
cdr3_nt: TGTGCCACCAGCAGAGCGACTAGCGGAGCATCTAATACGCAGTATTTT
cdr3_aa: CATSRATSGASNTQYF

j_call: TRBJ1-2
v_call: TRBV6-5
clone_size: NA
d_call: NA
cdr3_nt: TGTGCCAGCAGTCCCGAGGGCTATGGCTACACCTTC
cdr3_aa: CASSPEGYGYTF

j_call: TRBJ2-2
v_call: TRBV5-6
clone_size: NA
d_call: TRBD2
cdr3_nt: TGTGCCAGCAGCATACTAGCGGGAGGGAGATCGGGGGAGCTGTTTTTT
cdr3_aa: CASSILAGGRSGELFF

j_call: TRBJ1-5
v_call: TRBV6-5
clone_size: NA
d_call: NA
cdr3_nt: TGTGCCAGCAGTTCTGACGGACTATATCAGCCCCAGCATTTT
cdr3_aa: CASSSDGLYQPQHF

j_call: TRBJ1-4
v_call: TRBV28
clone_size: few
d_call: TRBD1
cdr3_nt: TGTGCCAGCAGCCATAAGACCTGGACAGGGGGATATGAAAAACTGTTTTTT
cdr3_aa: CASSHKTWTGGYEKLFF

j_call: TRBJ2-2
v_call: TRBV9
clone_size: few
d_call: NA
cdr3_nt: TGTGCCAGCAGCGTCGGGAAGACGAACACCGGGGAGCTGTTTTTT
cdr3_aa: CASSVGKTNTGELFF

j_call: TRBJ1-1
v_call: TRBV3-1/TRBV3-2
clone_size: NA
d_call: NA
cdr3_nt: TGTGCCAGCAGCCAAGAAGAGCGGCAGTTTAGCCCTGAAGCTTTCTTT
cdr3_aa: CASSQEERQFSPEAFF

j_call: TRBJ1-4
v_call: TRBV20-1
clone_size: NA
d_call: NA
cdr3_nt: TGCAGTGCCAGGAGGAATGAAAAACTGTTTTTT
cdr3_aa: CSARRNEKLFF

j_call: TRBJ1-1
v_call: TRBV5-5
clone_size: NA
d_call: NA
cdr3_nt: TGTGCCAGCAGCTTCACAAATAGGTTATTCGACTCCATGAACACTGAAGCTTTCTTT
cdr3_aa: CASSFTNRLFDSMNTEAFF

j_call: TRBJ2-2
v_call: TRBV4-1
clone_size: NA
d_call: TRBD2
cdr3_nt: TGCGCCAGCAGCCAAGGGGGGCTAGCGGGAGTCGGCACCGGGGAGCTGTTTTTT
cdr3_aa: CASSQGGLAGVGTGELFF

j_call: TRBJ2-1
v_call: TRBV2
clone_size: NA
d_call: NA
cdr3_nt: TGTGCCAGCAGTCGGGACTCCCCCAGGAATGAGCAGTTCTTC
cdr3_aa: CASSRDSPRNEQFF

j_call: TRBJ1-6
v_call: TRBV11-2
clone_size: NA
d_call: NA
cdr3_nt: TGTGCCAGCAGCCCCCGGGGTAATTCTAATTCACCCCTCCACTTT
cdr3_aa: CASSPRGNSNSPLHF

j_call: TRBJ2-3
v_call: TRBV2
clone_size: NA
d_call: NA
cdr3_nt: TGTGCCAGCAGGGCACATCCCAGCACAGATACGCAGTATTTT
cdr3_aa: CASRAHPSTDTQYF

j_call: TRBJ2-5
v_call: TRBV18
clone_size: NA
d_call: NA
cdr3_nt: TGTGCCACCCGGCGGGGCGAGGCAGAGACCCAGTACTTC
cdr3_aa: CATRRGEAETQYF

j_call: TRBJ1-1
v_call: TRBV19
clone_size: few
d_call: NA
cdr3_nt: TGTGCCAGTAGTACACAGGGAATGAACACTGAAGCTTTCTTT
cdr3_aa: CASSTQGMNTEAFF

j_call: TRBJ2-7
v_call: TRBV7-9
clone_size: few
d_call: TRBD2
cdr3_nt: TGTGCCAGCAGCTTGGTTGGGACTAGTTGGTACGAGCAGTACTTC
cdr3_aa: CASSLVGTSWYEQYF

j_call: TRBJ1-2
v_call: TRBV2
clone_size: once
d_call: NA
cdr3_nt: TGTGCCAGCAGGGACAGTGGTTATGGCTACACCTTC
cdr3_aa: CASRDSGYGYTF

j_call: TRBJ2-1
v_call: TRBV28
clone_size: NA
d_call: NA
cdr3_nt: TGTGCCAGCAGATTTTGGTTCAGGGGCTATGAGCAGTTCTTC
cdr3_aa: CASRFWFRGYEQFF

j_call: TRBJ1-6
v_call: TRBV27
clone_size: NA
d_call: TRBD1
cdr3_nt: TGTGCCAGCAGTAAATCGACAGGGAAGAATTCACCCCTCCACTTT
cdr3_aa: CASSKSTGKNSPLHF

j_call: TRBJ1-4
v_call: TRBV3-1/TRBV3-2
clone_size: NA
d_call: NA
cdr3_nt: TGTGCCAGCAGCCAAGGGGTAGACAGAAATGAAAAACTGTTTTTT
cdr3_aa: CASSQGVDRNEKLFF

j_call: TRBJ2-3
v_call: TRBV24-1
clone_size: NA
d_call: TRBD1
cdr3_nt: TGTGCCACCAGTCCAGGACAGGTTACATTGGATACGCAGTATTTT
cdr3_aa: CATSPGQVTLDTQYF

j_call: TRBJ2-7
v_call: TRBV11-2
clone_size: few
d_call: TRBD2
cdr3_nt: TGTGCCAGCAGCGTCAGCGGGAGCCTTTCCTACGAGCAGTACTTC
cdr3_aa: CASSVSGSLSYEQYF

j_call: TRBJ1-1
v_call: TRBV24-1
clone_size: once
d_call: NA
cdr3_nt: TGTGCCACCAGGACTAGACAGACTGAAATGGGTTTCTTT
cdr3_aa: CATRTRQTEMGFF

j_call: TRBJ2-7
v_call: TRBV7-9
clone_size: NA
d_call: NA
cdr3_nt: TGTGCCAGCAGCCTGACGGGGGAGCAGTACTTC
cdr3_aa: CASSLTGEQYF

j_call: TRBJ1-1
v_call: TRBV7-8
clone_size: NA
d_call: NA
cdr3_nt: TGTGCCAGCAGCTTAGAGCGGGCTATGAACACTGAAGCTTTCTTT
cdr3_aa: CASSLERAMNTEAFF

j_call: TRBJ1-5
v_call: TRBV18
clone_size: few
d_call: NA
cdr3_nt: TGTGCCAGCCGCGGGGGGGAAAATCAGCCCCAGCATTTT
cdr3_aa: CASRGGENQPQHF

j_call: TRBJ1-1
v_call: TRBV5-4
clone_size: NA
d_call: TRBD1
cdr3_nt: TGTGCCGGGGGACAGGGGGGTGGAGGGACTGAAGCTTTCTTT
cdr3_aa: CAGGQGGGGTEAFF

j_call: TRBJ2-5
v_call: TRBV28
clone_size: NA
d_call: TRBD1
cdr3_nt: TGTGCCAGCAGTTTAGAGGGGGCGCAGAAAGAGACCCAGTACTTC
cdr3_aa: CASSLEGAQKETQYF

j_call: TRBJ1-5
v_call: TRBV7-2
clone_size: NA
d_call: TRBD1
cdr3_nt: TGTGCCAGCAGCTTTACGACAGGGGATCAGCCCCAGCATTTT
cdr3_aa: CASSFTTGDQPQHF

j_call: TRBJ1-1
v_call: TRBV24-1
clone_size: NA
d_call: NA
cdr3_nt: TGTGCCACCCGGGGGGGCGTCGCCACTGAAGCTTTCTTT
cdr3_aa: CATRGGVATEAFF

j_call: TRBJ1-2
v_call: TRBV27
clone_size: NA
d_call: NA
cdr3_nt: TGTGCCAGCAGTTTAGGCGGGGCAGCCCCTAACTATGGCTACACCTTC
cdr3_aa: CASSLGGAAPNYGYTF

j_call: TRBJ2-2
v_call: TRBV6-4
clone_size: NA
d_call: NA
cdr3_nt: TGTGCCAGCAGTCCCCAGACAAACGCGGGGACCGGGGAGCTGTTTTTT
cdr3_aa: CASSPQTNAGTGELFF

j_call: TRBJ2-2
v_call: TRBV7-3
clone_size: NA
d_call: TRBD1
cdr3_nt: TGTGCCAGCAGCCGACAGGGGGGCGACACCGGGGAGCTGTTTTTT
cdr3_aa: CASSRQGGDTGELFF

j_call: TRBJ2-2
v_call: TRBV24-1
clone_size: NA
d_call: TRBD1
cdr3_nt: TGTGCCACCAGTGACAAACGGACAGGCGACACCGGGGAGCTGTTTTTT
cdr3_aa: CATSDKRTGDTGELFF

j_call: TRBJ1-2
v_call: TRBV6-6
clone_size: NA
d_call: TRBD1
cdr3_nt: TGTGCCAGCAGTTACGGGACAGGGGCCGGCTACACCTTC
cdr3_aa: CASSYGTGAGYTF

j_call: TRBJ1-2
v_call: TRBV10-2
clone_size: few
d_call: TRBD1
cdr3_nt: TGCGCCAGCAGTGATTCGGACAGGGGTGTCTATGGCTACACCTTC
cdr3_aa: CASSDSDRGVYGYTF

j_call: TRBJ2-7
v_call: TRBV13
clone_size: NA
d_call: TRBD2
cdr3_nt: TGTGCCAGCAGCCCAGGGACTAGCGGAAGGGCCAGGTACGAGCAGTACTTC
cdr3_aa: CASSPGTSGRARYEQYF

j_call: TRBJ2-2
v_call: TRBV5-1
clone_size: NA
d_call: NA
cdr3_nt: TGCGCCAGCAGCTTGTATGTGGGGCCGGCCGGGGAGCTGTTTTTT
cdr3_aa: CASSLYVGPAGELFF

j_call: TRBJ1-2
v_call: TRBV5-1
clone_size: NA
d_call: NA
cdr3_nt: TGCGCCAGCAGCTTGGACGGGGGGCCTCTAAACTATGGCTACACCTTC
cdr3_aa: CASSLDGGPLNYGYTF